The entry below describes one TCR beta chain. Replicate sorted-subset PCRs were loaded with around 0.2 ug DNA, tens of thousands of T cell genomes. TCRdb's table, derived via immunoSEQ multiplex PCR, lists solely in-frame clones and lacks some. The sample lists 550,000 to 750,000 clones; 92% were seen once. CD45RO negativity and positive selection for CCR7 defined naive CD8 cells, a population that excluded terminally differentiated effector memory CD45RA+ cells. This entry belongs to a study of shared clonotypes between healthy human individuals. Study-wide background: CD8 memory received one plate per donor, CD8 naive two, CD4 memory three and CD4 naive three.

The germline CDR1 and CDR2 sequences are MNHEY and SMNVEV (reference sequence). CDR3 length: 15 amino acids. V lost 4 bases and J lost 0; bases outside the gene matches: 2. The sequence was collected from a man aged 30 to 39 in good health. This chain links TRBV27 with TRBJ2-7, with 11 positions matching TRBD2. Specimen: naive CD8+ T cells sorted from blood. The CDR3 DNA reads as TGTGCCAGCAGTTATACTAGCGGGAGCTCCTACGAGCAGTACTTC. It is translated as CASSYTSGSSYEQYF.